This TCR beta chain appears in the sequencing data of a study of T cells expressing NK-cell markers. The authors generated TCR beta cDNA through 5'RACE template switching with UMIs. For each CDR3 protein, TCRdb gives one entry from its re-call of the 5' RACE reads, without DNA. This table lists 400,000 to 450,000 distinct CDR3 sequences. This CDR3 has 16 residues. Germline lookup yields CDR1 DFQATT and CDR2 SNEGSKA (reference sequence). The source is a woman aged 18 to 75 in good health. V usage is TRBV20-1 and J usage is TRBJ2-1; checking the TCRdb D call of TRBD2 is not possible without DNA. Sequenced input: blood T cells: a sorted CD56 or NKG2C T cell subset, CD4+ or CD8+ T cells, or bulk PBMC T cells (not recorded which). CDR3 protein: CSAIRLAGGPYNEQFF.